The 20 T cell receptor beta chains in this list originate from one sample, sequenced in a study of molecular identifiers for immune sequencing clone quantification. TCRdb reprocessed the PCR reads with MiXCR, giving one entry per CDR3 protein. The profile covers 35,000 or so distinct CDR3 sequences, with about 18% appearing a single time and under 1.3% taken by the ten largest. Sequencing was carried out using naive CD8+ T cells from blood, with Jurkat cell RNA spiked in. Regarding subset: FACS-sorted CD8+CD4-CCR7+CD45RA+ naive T cells. These receptor sequences come from a human donor in good health. Some libraries in this study had Jurkat cell RNA spiked in.

The chain recombines TRBV4-3 with TRBJ2-7, with D unclear. The CDR3 loop spans 13 amino acids. Looked up from germline, CDR1 is LGHNA and CDR2 is YSLEER. Trimming cost V 0 bases and J 2 bases, with 5 bases left between them. This CDR3 reads CASSQETTYEQYF. CDR3 bases: TGCGCCAGCAGCCAAGAGACAACCTACGAGCAGTACTTC.

This clonotype appeared many times. The chain joins TRBV18 to TRBJ2-5; a weak D match, TRBD2 (5 bases). Trimming pared 0 bases from V and 7 bases from J, leaving 6 bases between. The CDR3 is 12 residues long. Germline V gives CDR1 KGHSH, CDR2 LQKENI. The CDR3 DNA sequence: TGTGCCAGCTCACCACCGGAGGTGACCCAGTACTTC. Amino acid sequence: CASSPPEVTQYF. Combining the CDR3 with reference TRBV18 and TRBJ2-5 gives the whole variable domain NAGVMQNPRHLVRRRGQEARLRCSPMKGHSHVYWYRQLPEEGLKFMVYLQKENIIDESGMPKERFSAEFPKEGPSILRIQQVVRGDSAAYFCASSPPEVTQYFGPGTRLLVL.

A word on this clonotype: Germline and junction disagree at one end, which may indicate a read error. The chain uses TRBV5-6 and TRBJ2-7; 8 bases are shared with TRBD1. The germline gives CDR1 SGHDT, CDR2 YYEEEE. CDR3 length: 13 residues. The CDR3 DNA is TGTGCCAGCAACTTGGACAGGGCCTACGAGCAGTACTTC. Protein sequence: CASNLDRAYEQYF. The full variable domain, with the rest looked up from reference TRBV5-6 and TRBJ2-7, is DAGVTQSPTHLIKTRGQQVTLRCSPKSGHDTVSWYQQALGQGPQFIFQYYEEEERQRGNFPDRFSGHQFPNYSSELNVNALLLGDSALYLCASNLDRAYEQYFGPGTRLTVT.

This clonotype occurred many times. The gene calls are TRBV13 and TRBJ2-3; D is ambiguous. In germline, CDR1 is PRHDT, CDR2 FYEKMQ (reference sequence). The V gene lost 3 bases and the J gene lost 2 bases, with 9 bases spanning the gap. The CDR3 covers 14 residues. CDR3 nucleotides: TGTGCCAGCAGCTTCCGGGTTACCACAGATACGCAGTATTTT. Encoded protein: CASSFRVTTDTQYF.

This clonotype was seen ten or more times. In DNA form, the CDR3 reads TGCAGTGCTAGAGGTTTAGCGGGGGGACCAGATACGCAGTATTTT. Protein sequence: CSARGLAGGPDTQYF. This sequence joins TRBV20-1 and TRBJ2-3, with TRBD2 matching 10 bases. The CDR3 contains 15 residues. J was trimmed by 4 bases and V by 1 base; bases with no gene match: 5. The germline gives CDR1 DFQATT, CDR2 SNEGSKA (reference sequence).

The chain uses TRBV27 and TRBJ2-1, with D possibly being TRBD1 (5 bases). V dropped 3 bases and J dropped 4 bases, with 10 bases sitting between them. Germline assignment: CDR1 MNHEY and CDR2 SMNVEV (reference sequence). CDR3 length: 14 residues. For the CDR3, the DNA is TGTGCCAGCAGTTTGGTGGACATGTACAATGAGCAGTTCTTC. Protein sequence: CASSLVDMYNEQFF.

This clonotype was found once. This chain links TRBV11-2 with TRBJ2-1, with 9 bases matching TRBD2. With V trimmed by 4 bases and J by 2 bases, 3 bases remained unmatched. Germline loops: CDR1 SGHAT, CDR2 FQNNGV. The CDR3 consists of 15 residues. The CDR3 loop is CASSSRTSAYNEQFF. In DNA form, the CDR3 reads TGTGCCAGCAGCTCTAGGACTAGCGCCTACAATGAGCAGTTCTTC. The complete variable domain, with remaining parts taken from reference TRBV11-2 and TRBJ2-1, reads EAGVAQSPRYKIIEKRQSVAFWCNPISGHATLYWYQQILGQGPKLLIQFQNNGVVDDSQLPKDRFSAERLKGVDSTLKIQPAKLEDSAVYLCASSSRTSAYNEQFFGPGTRLTVL.

There are many counts of this clonotype. The chain links TRBV4-3 to TRBJ1-2, with D hard to call. The CDR3 loop spans 15 amino acids. Per the germline V gene, CDR1 is LGHNA and CDR2 is YSLEER. V was pared by 4 bases and J by 3 bases, with 15 bases between. In nucleotides, the CDR3 is TGCGCCAGCAGCCCGCGAAACAGAGTTGACTATGGCTACACCTTC. This sequence encodes CASSPRNRVDYGYTF.

This clonotype was observed at least ten times. V is TRBV7-2 and J is TRBJ1-4, with D uncertain. Germline V lookup: CDR1 SGHTA, CDR2 FQGNSA. This CDR3 spans 13 amino acids. Trimming shortened V by 1 base and J by 5 bases, and 5 bases separated the two germline ends. This CDR3 reads CASSLEENEKLFF. CDR3 bases: TGTGCCAGCAGCTTAGAAGAGAATGAAAAACTGTTTTTT.

As to this clonotype: The junction departs from germline at one end; a sequencing error may be responsible. The gene calls are TRBV27 and TRBJ2-7, with no clear D. The CDR3 sequence is 14 residues long. Germline CDR1 and CDR2: MNHEY and SMNVEV (reference sequence). The chain's CDR3 is CASGFGVGPYEQYF. The CDR3 region has the DNA TGTGCCAGCGGTTTTGGGGTAGGCCCCTACGAGCAGTACTTC.

V gene TRBV5-6 combines with J gene TRBJ1-5, with a possible D match to TRBD1 (5 bases). Germline CDR1 is SGHDT and CDR2 is YYEEEE. The CDR3 covers 13 residues. The V end was cut by 4 bases, the J end by 7 bases, with 12 bases between. The CDR3 region has the DNA TGTGCCAGCAGCCGGCAGGGCAGCCAGCCCCAGCATTTT. Translation: CASSRQGSQPQHF.

By frequency in the sample, this clonotype is medium-sized (0.01 to 0.1%). The chain employs TRBV29-1 and TRBJ2-3; 14 bases are shared with TRBD2. The V gene's germline CDR1 is SQVTM and CDR2 ANQGSEA. Germline trimming cut 4 bases from V and 5 bases from J; bases unmatched to any gene: 8. The CDR3 loop spans 16 amino acids. The CDR3 bases are TGCAGCGTTGTAGAGGGACTAGCGGGAGCCGGAGATACGCAGTATTTT. Protein sequence: CSVVEGLAGAGDTQYF.

To note about this clonotype: This may be a read error, as it is one base from a much larger clone. This chain links TRBV4-2 with TRBJ2-2, with D perhaps matching TRBD2 (5 bases). From germline, CDR1 is LGHNA and CDR2 YNFKEQ. This CDR3 contains 16 residues. The CDR3 DNA is TGTGCCAGCAGCCAGACCCCGATTAGGAACACCGGGGAGCTGCTTTTT. Residues: CASSQTPIRNTGELLF.

This clonotype was detected a few times. The chain carries TRBV12-3 or TRBV12-4 and TRBJ2-2, with D hard to call. The CDR3 sequence is 12 residues long. Trimming pared 5 bases from V and 6 bases from J, leaving 7 bases between. The CDR3 spells CASSLSPGELFF. The CDR3 region has the DNA TGTGCCAGCAGTCTGTCCCCCGGGGAGCTGTTTTTT.

In its sample, this clonotype was seen many times. V is TRBV13 and J is TRBJ2-5; 14 bases line up with TRBD2. Looked up from germline, CDR1 is PRHDT and CDR2 is FYEKMQ (reference sequence). The CDR3 is 18 residues long. J was trimmed by 5 bases and V by 5 bases; bases with no gene match: 13. The CDR3 protein is CASSDRKGLAGERETQYF. CDR3 DNA sequence: TGTGCCAGCAGCGACAGGAAGGGACTAGCGGGGGAGCGGGAGACCCAGTACTTC.

The table lists this clonotype with many counts. V is TRBV6-1 and J is TRBJ2-3; 9 bases map to TRBD1. This CDR3 comprises 17 residues. CDR1 and CDR2 (germline): MNHNS, SASEGT. The junction had 14 bases not matched to a gene; V was cut back by 7 bases and J by 3 bases. The CDR3 coding sequence is TGTGCCAGCACCTCTGACGGGACAGGGCTTTGGACAGATACGCAGTATTTT. Amino acids: CASTSDGTGLWTDTQYF.

The sample holds many counts of this clonotype. The gene calls are TRBV6-6 and TRBJ2-3; 12 positions agree with TRBD2. Germline V gene lookup returns CDR1 MNHNY and CDR2 SVGAGI (reference sequence). Trimming took 0 bases from V and 5 from J; bases not matched to a gene: 15. CDR3 size: 20 residues. The CDR3 loop is CASSYSKGPGLAGGLDTQYF. For the CDR3, the DNA is TGTGCCAGCAGTTACTCCAAGGGGCCAGGTCTAGCGGGAGGGCTAGATACGCAGTATTTT.

About this clonotype itself: Its ends do not fully match the called genes, so a read error is possible. This sequence joins TRBV6-1 and TRBJ1-1, with no clear D. CDR1 is MNHNS, CDR2 SASEGT, per germline. This CDR3 comprises 17 residues. CDR3 nucleotide sequence: TGTGCCAGCAGTGAATGGGTTTATGGGTTGGTCCCATCCGAAGCTTCCTTT. Its protein product is CASSEWVYGLVPSEASF.

This clonotype was found many times. The chain carries TRBV29-1 and TRBJ2-7; TRBD2 aligns across 11 bases. J was trimmed by 1 base and V by 5 bases; bases with no gene match: 4. Germline V lookup: CDR1 SQVTM, CDR2 ANQGSEA. The CDR3 is 14 amino acids. In DNA form, the CDR3 reads TGCAGCGTTTCGCGACTAGCGGGATCCTACGAGCAGTACTTC. Translated, it gives CSVSRLAGSYEQYF.

This clonotype was counted only a few times. The gene calls are TRBV6-2 or TRBV6-3 and TRBJ1-1; 7 nucleotides align to TRBD1. Germline CDR1 MNHEY, CDR2 SVGEGT. There are 13 residues in the CDR3. V shed 9 bases, J shed 4 bases, and the junction held 8 bases outside the gene matches. CDR3 coding DNA: TGTGCCAGTCTCAGGGGGGATGTCACTGAAGCTTTCTTT. This gives the protein CASLRGDVTEAFF.